These 17 T cell receptor beta chains share one sample of origin, sequenced in a study of post-analysis software for immune sequencing data. Study observations and caveats: Patients used about five TRBV segments, including TRBV5-6, TRBV5-1 and TRBV20-1, more often than controls.

Their target antigens are unknown. Tagging with unique molecular identifiers was a feature of the TCR beta cDNA libraries. TCRdb fed the PCR reads into MiXCR, producing one record per CDR3 protein. Of about 200,000 distinct CDR3 sequences in the sample, roughly 28% were seen once. The sequencing sample was made of blood. All receptors come from a girl between 2 and 17 years old with multiple sclerosis.

The chain combines TRBV19 with TRBJ2-1; no definite D call. In germline, CDR1 is LNHDA, CDR2 SQIVND (reference sequence). This CDR3 is built from 15 residues. The V gene lost 3 bases and the J gene lost 5 bases, with 14 bases spanning the gap. As DNA, the CDR3 is TGTGCCAGTAGTATCCTCTTTACCGGACACAATGAGCAGTTCTTC. Translation gives CASSILFTGHNEQFF.

This clonotype came up many times. J is TRBJ2-1 and V is TRBV4-1; D is ambiguous. This CDR3 is 16 amino acids long. The germline V gene encodes CDR1 MGHRA and CDR2 YSYEKL. Trimming took 0 bases from V and 5 from J, leaving 14 bases between them. The CDR3, as DNA: TGCGCCAGCAGCCAAGACTTGGCGACTCCTCACAATGAGCAGTTCTTC. This gives the protein CASSQDLATPHNEQFF.

In its sample, this clonotype was seen many times. This chain links TRBV12-3 or TRBV12-4 with TRBJ2-1; 8 positions agree with TRBD2. The CDR3 runs to 20 residues. With V trimmed by 3 bases and J by 2 bases, 18 bases remained unmatched. For the CDR3, the DNA is TGTGCCAGCAGTTTTCGGGTTTGGGGGAGCGGGGGCCCCGCCTACAATGAGCAGTTCTTC. Its translation is CASSFRVWGSGGPAYNEQFF.

The gene calls are TRBV7-9 and TRBJ1-2, with TRBD1 identical over 10 bases. Germline V lookup: CDR1 SEHNR, CDR2 FQNEAQ (reference sequence). The CDR3 sequence is 15 residues long. The trim removed 0 bases at V and 6 bases at J, leaving 4 bases unmatched. The DNA for the CDR3 is TGTGCCAGCAGCTTAGCCCGGACAGGGGGAGATGGCTACACCTTC. This encodes CASSLARTGGDGYTF.

This clonotype was counted only a few times. This chain connects TRBV5-1 to TRBJ1-5, with D possibly matching TRBD1 (6 bases). The length of the CDR3 is 14 residues. Per the germline V gene, CDR1 is SGHRS and CDR2 is YFSETQ. Trimming shortened V by 1 base and J by 5 bases, and 10 bases separated the two germline ends. In DNA form, the CDR3 reads TGCGCCAGCAGCTTGAAACAGGGCGATCAGCCCCAGCATTTT. Protein: CASSLKQGDQPQHF.

This clonotype was counted a few times. The rearrangement links TRBV7-3 to TRBJ2-4; D might be TRBD1 or TRBD2, each matching 5 bases. The better agreement between TRBJ2-5 and the DNA end casts doubt on the J call. CDR3 length: 14 residues. The V gene's germline CDR1 is SGHTA and CDR2 FQGTGA. CDR3 in DNA: TGTGCCAGCAACTTGACCGGGACCGGGGAGACCCAGTACTTC. Its translation is CASNLTGTGETQYF.

The CDR3 region is CSARGLEEYNEQYF. The DNA for the CDR3 is TGCAGTGCTAGAGGGTTAGAGGAGTACAATGAGCAGTACTTC. The chain joins TRBV20-1 to TRBJ2-1; D is ambiguous. The DNA end is more similar to TRBJ2-7, so the J call may be wrong. The CDR3 runs to 14 residues. Germline CDR1 and CDR2: DFQATT and SNEGSKA (reference sequence).

On this clonotype itself: Just one base apart from a much larger clone, this may be a read error. The CDR3 coding sequence is TGTGCCAGCAGCGTAGATCTGGCCCAGCCCCAGCATTTT. Protein product: CASSVDLAQPQHF. This chain joins TRBV9 and TRBJ1-5, with unresolved D. V was cut by 0 bases and J by 7 bases, with 8 bases left in between. Germline assignment: CDR1 SGDLS and CDR2 YYNGEE. The CDR3 extends over 13 amino acids.

This chain joins TRBV11-3 and TRBJ2-3, with D possibly TRBD1 on 6 matching bases. Trimming removed 3 bases at V and 2 bases at J, with 9 bases between. The length of the CDR3 is 14 residues. The germline V gene encodes CDR1 SGHNT and CDR2 YENEEA. The CDR3 DNA is TGTGCCAGCAGCTTGACAGGCGACACAGATACGCAGTATTTT. Protein: CASSLTGDTDTQYF.

This clonotype was observed a handful of times. This rearrangement joins TRBV24-1 to TRBJ2-2; a possible D gene is TRBD1 (5 bases). The CDR3 spans 14 residues. Trimming cost V 4 bases and J 6 bases, with 11 bases left between them. Per the germline V gene, CDR1 is KGHDR and CDR2 is SFDVKD. The CDR3 sequence is CATSDPGHPGELFF. CDR3 DNA sequence: TGTGCCACCAGTGACCCAGGACACCCCGGGGAGCTGTTTTTT.

This clonotype occurred many times. The chain is built from TRBV7-7 and TRBJ2-1; D tentatively reads TRBD1 or TRBD2 (6 bases each). V shed 5 bases and J shed 0 bases, with 11 bases lying between them. The CDR3 is 15 amino acids. CDR1 SSHAT and CDR2 FNYEAQ come from the germline V gene (reference sequence). The CDR3 reads CASSAGGGSYNEQFF. The DNA of the CDR3 is TGTGCCAGCAGCGCCGGAGGGGGCTCCTACAATGAGCAGTTCTTC.

This clonotype was recorded at least ten times. This chain links TRBV5-1 with TRBJ2-7; D is uncertain. The CDR3 length is 15 residues. Trimming left V 5 bases short and J 4 bases short, with 19 bases between. Germline V lookup: CDR1 SGHRS, CDR2 YFSETQ. Here the CDR3 reads CASRPRLAGPYEQYF. The CDR3 nucleotides read TGCGCCAGCAGGCCACGACTGGCAGGACCTTACGAGCAGTACTTC.

This clonotype has more than one count but fewer than ten. The J gene is TRBJ2-7, the V gene TRBV20-1; TRBD1 matches at 7 bases. The germline CDR1 and CDR2 sequences are DFQATT and SNEGSKA (reference sequence). J lost 1 base, V lost 0 bases, and 6 bases had no gene match. The CDR3 totals 15 residues. CDR3 nucleotide sequence: TGCAGTGCTAGAGATCGGGACAGAACTTCCTACGAGCAGTACTTC. This translates into CSARDRDRTSYEQYF.

This clonotype has a count of ten or more. V gene TRBV7-9 combines with J gene TRBJ2-4; D possibly corresponds to TRBD2 (5 bases). Trimming cost V 4 bases and J 7 bases, with 20 bases left between them. The CDR3 consists of 16 residues. Germline-derived CDR1 and CDR2 are SEHNR and FQNEAQ (reference sequence). CDR3 DNA sequence: TGTGCCAGCAGCTCAGTGGCCGGGCCCCGCGGGAACATTCAGTACTTC. This sequence encodes CASSSVAGPRGNIQYF.

This clonotype was seen a handful of times. The junction shows a germline mismatch at one end, possibly a read error. The chain is built from TRBV20-1 and TRBJ2-3; the D gene is possibly TRBD2 (5 bases). CDR3 length: 11 amino acids. The V gene's germline CDR1 is DFQATT and CDR2 SNEGSKA (reference sequence). Here the CDR3 DNA reads TGCAGGGCTAGCCGGGGAGATACGCAGTATTTT. Its protein product is CRASRGDTQYF.

The J gene is TRBJ2-2, the V gene TRBV20-1; D possibly uses TRBD1 or TRBD2 (6 bases each). Trimming shortened V by 6 bases and J by 3 bases, and 17 bases separated the two germline ends. This CDR3 spans 15 amino acids. Germline V gene lookup returns CDR1 DFQATT and CDR2 SNEGSKA (reference sequence). The CDR3: CSARNPGADTGELFF. In DNA form, the CDR3 reads TGCAGTGCCAGGAACCCGGGGGCCGACACCGGGGAGCTGTTTTTT.

This clonotype was detected many times. This sequence joins TRBV4-1 and TRBJ2-7, with D perhaps assigned TRBD1 or TRBD2 (5 bases each). Germline V lookup: CDR1 MGHRA, CDR2 YSYEKL. The CDR3 has 15 amino acids. V lost 4 bases and J lost 5, with 18 bases in between. CDR3 coding DNA: TGCGCCAGCAGCCTTGGGACGCGCCGGTGGGACGAGCAGTACTTC. Amino acids: CASSLGTRRWDEQYF.